This T cell receptor beta chain was observed in a study of tumor-infiltrating lymphocytes in primary liver carcinoma. Study-level background: Spanning 30 to 69 years of age, the patients were men and women. The tumors, T1-T3 N0M0 lesions, were about 4.2 to 11 cm across.

Co-extraction of both nucleic acids (RNA and DNA) used 20-30 mg of unsorted bulk tissue. Each individual tumor supplied samples from five separate regions. Germline-derived CDR1 and CDR2 are SGHAT and FQNNGV. The CDR3 covers 14 residues. The input was 450 to 500 ng total RNA; TCR beta cDNA was made from it with a constant-region primer. A slightly modified ARM-PCR protocol with three nested multiplex PCR rounds produced these TCR beta libraries. Forward primers for TRBV1-TRBV30 and a C-beta reverse primer served the first two PCR rounds, at about 9 cycles each. TCRdb ran MiXCR on the multiplex PCR reads and lists one entry per CDR3 protein. The table lists about 130,000 distinct CDR3 sequences, 55% to 75% of them singletons. As to this clonotype: A junction end diverges from the germline sequence, so it may reflect a read error.

This chain connects TRBV11-2 to TRBJ2-1, with D hard to call. Sequencing used liver tumor tissue from sampling region 3. Subset reported: tumor region T3, left-lateral pole. The receptor's source is an older woman with primary liver carcinoma and hepatitis B virus infection. This chain's CDR3 is CASSLEWTNNEQSF. CDR3 bases: TGTGCCAGCAGCTTAGAATGGACGAACAATGAGCAGTCCTTC.